These T cell receptor beta chains were read from a single sample in a study of chemoradiotherapy in HPV16-positive cancers. Clones were read by immunoSEQ multiplex PCR, and TCRdb kept only the in-frame ones, dropping some. The table shows approximately 50,000 clones, with 90% occurring only once. The sample in question was blood, obtained from a patient who underwent chemoradiotherapy. These receptors were taken from a human donor with HPV-associated anogenital cancer. Each CDR3 is given with its conserved first and last residue. The D gene is left open where the match is weak. The size of a clone is reported for some rows only, either as once, few or many, or as a class for expanded clones.

j_gene	abundance	d_gene	v_gene	len	CDR3aa	CDR3nt
TRBJ1-2	.	.	TRBV27	15	CASSLSTDPTGGYTF	TGTGCCAGCAGTTTATCGACTGACCCCACGGGAGGCTACACCTTC
TRBJ2-3	.	.	TRBV19	14	CASSMPGAADTQYF	TGTGCCAGTAGTATGCCAGGGGCCGCAGATACGCAGTATTTT
TRBJ1-2	.	.	TRBV11-1	14	CASSLTDGNYGYTF	TGTGCCAGCAGCTTAACGGACGGGAACTATGGCTACACCTTC
TRBJ2-7	.	TRBD2	TRBV11-2	13	CAIRLAGDPEQYF	TGTGCCATCCGGCTAGCGGGAGACCCCGAGCAGTACTTC
TRBJ2-4	.	.	TRBV20-1	11	CSAREDGIQYF	TGCAGTGCTAGAGAAGACGGCATTCAGTACTTC
TRBJ1-2	.	TRBD1	TRBV4-3	13	CASSQTGGNGYTF	TGCGCCAGCAGCCAGACAGGGGGCAATGGCTACACCTTC
TRBJ1-2	.	.	TRBV29-1	14	CSVVAGGTNYGYTF	TGCAGCGTTGTTGCGGGAGGGACTAACTATGGCTACACCTTC
TRBJ1-1	.	.	TRBV19	11	CASKNSHEAFF	TGTGCCAGTAAAAACAGCCATGAAGCTTTCTTT
TRBJ2-7	.	TRBD1	TRBV5-8	13	CASSFGQGVEQYF	TGTGCCAGCAGCTTCGGACAGGGGGTCGAGCAGTACTTC
TRBJ2-5	.	.	TRBV7-2	15	CASSLAGLYGETQYF	TGTGCCAGCAGCTTAGCGGGACTTTACGGAGAGACCCAGTACTTC
TRBJ2-1	.	TRBD2	TRBV29-1	14	CSNLLAGGGNEQFF	TGCAGCAACCTCCTAGCGGGAGGAGGGAATGAGCAGTTCTTC
TRBJ2-7	.	TRBD2	TRBV7-3	15	CASSLLAGTAYEQYF	TGTGCCAGCAGCTTACTAGCGGGGACCGCCTACGAGCAGTACTTC
TRBJ2-4	.	.	TRBV27	13	CASSLGRRNIQYF	TGTGCCAGCTCCTTGGGCAGGAGAAACATTCAGTACTTC
TRBJ2-5	.	.	TRBV5-4	15	CASSLAGVWGETQYF	TGTGCCAGCAGCTTGGCAGGTGTGTGGGGAGAGACCCAGTACTTC
TRBJ1-4	.	TRBD1	TRBV19	13	CASSLQGEEKLFF	TGTGCCAGTAGTTTACAGGGGGAGGAAAAACTGTTTTTT
TRBJ2-7	.	TRBD2	TRBV13	17	CASSSKRLAGEIYEQYF	TGTGCCAGCAGCTCTAAAAGACTAGCGGGAGAGATCTACGAGCAGTACTTC
TRBJ2-1	.	TRBD1	TRBV7-3	15	CASSLWGQGNNEQFF	TGTGCCAGCAGCTTATGGGGACAGGGCAACAATGAGCAGTTCTTC
TRBJ1-2	.	.	TRBV7-2	14	CASTLVGGDYGYTF	TGTGCCAGCACCCTAGTGGGGGGAGATTATGGCTACACCTTC
TRBJ1-4	.	TRBD1	TRBV4-2	16	CASSLGQATTNEKLFF	TGTGCCAGCAGCCTCGGACAGGCGACAACTAATGAAAAACTGTTTTTT
TRBJ2-1	.	TRBD2	TRBV25-1	16	CASSGPPLAGKNEQFF	TGTGCCAGCAGTGGCCCCCCACTAGCGGGGAAGAATGAGCAGTTCTTC
TRBJ1-5	once	.	TRBV7-9	14	CASSSIQEDQPQHF	TGTGCCAGCAGCTCCATCCAGGAGGATCAGCCCCAGCATTTT
TRBJ1-5	.	.	TRBV19	14	CASSGEASNQPQHF	TGTGCCAGTAGTGGAGAAGCGTCCAATCAGCCCCAGCATTTT
TRBJ2-3	.	TRBD2	TRBV5-1	16	CASSFSWTSATDTQYF	TGCGCCAGCAGCTTCTCGTGGACTAGCGCCACAGATACGCAGTATTTT
TRBJ2-3	.	.	TRBV6-5	13	CASSQDFRDTQYF	TGTGCCAGCAGTCAGGATTTTCGCGATACGCAGTATTTT
TRBJ2-7	once	TRBD2	TRBV11-2	14	CASSWTSGSYEQYF	TGTGCCAGCAGCTGGACTAGCGGCTCCTACGAGCAGTACTTC
TRBJ1-3	.	.	TRBV5-5	17	CASSSIPRHVGGNTIYF	TGTGCCAGCAGCTCGATCCCGCGGCACGTGGGTGGAAACACCATATATTTT
TRBJ2-7	.	.	TRBV6-1	14	CASNPGTPTYEQYF	TGTGCCAGCAATCCCGGGACACCGACCTACGAGCAGTACTTC
TRBJ1-1	once	TRBD1	TRBV4-3	15	CASSDKGQMNTEAFF	TGCGCCAGCAGCGATAAGGGACAGATGAACACTGAAGCTTTCTTT
TRBJ2-4	.	TRBD1	TRBV25-1	15	CASGPSGTGIYIQYF	TGTGCCAGCGGCCCTTCCGGGACAGGGATTTACATTCAGTACTTC
TRBJ1-1	.	.	TRBV29-1	11	CSVERRTEAFF	TGCAGCGTTGAAAGACGCACTGAAGCTTTCTTT
TRBJ1-3	.	.	TRBV5-1	14	CASSPEGPGNTIYF	TGCGCCAGCAGCCCTGAAGGGCCTGGAAACACCATATATTTT
TRBJ2-5	few	.	TRBV21-1	18	CASSKAGRPTSGAETQYF	TGTGCCAGCAGCAAAGCCGGACGCCCTACTAGCGGAGCGGAGACCCAGTACTTC
TRBJ2-2	.	.	TRBV7-8	16	CASSIPGLRNTGELFF	TGTGCCAGCAGCATACCGGGACTCCGGAACACCGGGGAGCTGTTTTTT